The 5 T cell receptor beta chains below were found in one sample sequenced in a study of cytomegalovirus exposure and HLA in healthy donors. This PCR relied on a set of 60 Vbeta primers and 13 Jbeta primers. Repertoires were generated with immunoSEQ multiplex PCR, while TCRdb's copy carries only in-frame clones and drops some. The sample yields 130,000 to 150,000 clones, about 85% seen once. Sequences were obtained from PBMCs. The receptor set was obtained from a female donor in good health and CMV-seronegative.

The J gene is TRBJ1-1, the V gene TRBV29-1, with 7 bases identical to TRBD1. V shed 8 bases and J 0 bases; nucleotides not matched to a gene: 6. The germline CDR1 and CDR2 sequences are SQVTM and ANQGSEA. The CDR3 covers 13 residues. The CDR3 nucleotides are TGCAGCTCCGCGGGACAGCTGAACACTGAAGCTTTCTTT. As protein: CSSAGQLNTEAFF.

CDR3: CASSFARGLREKLFF. In nucleotides, the CDR3 is TGTGCCAGCAGTTTCGCCAGGGGGCTTCGGGAAAAACTGTTTTTT. The rearrangement joins TRBV28 to TRBJ1-4, with 8 positions matching TRBD1. There are 15 residues in the CDR3. Germline values: CDR1 MDHEN, CDR2 SYDVKM. Trimming cost V 3 bases and J 8 bases; bases outside gene matches: 8.

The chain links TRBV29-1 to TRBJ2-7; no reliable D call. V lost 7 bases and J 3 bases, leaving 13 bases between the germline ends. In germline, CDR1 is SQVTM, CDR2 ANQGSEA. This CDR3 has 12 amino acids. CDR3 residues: CSASSRGYEQYF. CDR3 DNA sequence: TGCAGCGCCTCGTCCCGAGGCTACGAGCAGTACTTC.

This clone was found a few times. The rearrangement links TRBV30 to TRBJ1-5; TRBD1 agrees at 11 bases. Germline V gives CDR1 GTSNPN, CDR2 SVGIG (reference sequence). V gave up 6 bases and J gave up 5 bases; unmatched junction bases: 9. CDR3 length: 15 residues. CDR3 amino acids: CACIPRDRGDQPQHF. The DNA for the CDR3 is TGTGCCTGCATTCCCCGGGACAGGGGGGATCAGCCCCAGCATTTT.

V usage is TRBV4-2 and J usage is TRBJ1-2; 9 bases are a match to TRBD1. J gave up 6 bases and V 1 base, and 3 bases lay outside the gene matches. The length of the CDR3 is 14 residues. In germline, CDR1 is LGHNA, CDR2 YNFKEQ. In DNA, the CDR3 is TGTGCCAGCAGCCAAGGGACAGGGGAGAATGGCTACACCTTC. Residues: CASSQGTGENGYTF.